This T cell receptor (beta chain) is from a study of T-cell memory formation after mild COVID-19. Whole-study results and caveats: Contracting clones from day 15 to 85 had balanced CD4/CD8; later expanders favoured CD4+.

5'RACE with constant-segment primers built TCRalpha and TCRbeta cDNA libraries with UMIs. TCRdb re-derived calls from the 5' RACE reads in MiXCR, one entry per CDR3 protein. Among 200,000 or so distinct CDR3 sequences listed, roughly 10% were seen once. This clonotype was counted a few times. The antigen remains undetermined. The sequence was obtained from a man aged 18 to 30 who had mild COVID-19 (a few samples of this study predate the infection). Cell type and time point are not known. The material sequenced was PBMCs or a T cell subset sorted from them (not recorded which).

The CDR3: CASRPDIGRATQYF. The CDR3 coding sequence is TGTGCCAGCAGACCCGATATAGGACGTGCGACCCAGTACTTC. This chain links TRBV6-2 or TRBV6-3 with TRBJ2-5; no clear D. With 6 bases removed from V and 7 bases from J, the gap between germline ends came to 18 bases. The germline gives CDR1 MNHEY, CDR2 SVGEGT. The CDR3 loop spans 14 amino acids.